These T cell receptor beta chains were read from a single sample in a study of blood T cells in healthy people across ages. TCRdb re-derived calls from the 5' RACE reads in MiXCR, one entry per CDR3 protein. The data hold about 730,000 distinct CDR3 sequences, with roughly 47% observed a single time. Specimen: blood. All receptors come from an older woman in good health. Each CDR3 is given with its conserved first and last residue. Fields, in order: J gene, V gene, clone size, D gene, CDR3 DNA, CDR3 protein. The D gene is left open where the match is weak. Size is stated for part of the rows, as once, few or many counts, or as a class when the clone is expanded.

TRBJ2-4 | TRBV9 | NA | TRBD1 | TGTGCCAGCAGCTCCTCGACAGGGGGGGGTGGAAACATTCAGTACTTC | CASSSSTGGGGNIQYF
TRBJ2-5 | TRBV18 | NA | TRBD1 | TGTGCCAGCTCACTCAGGGGGACAGACTACCAAGAGACCCAGTACTTC | CASSLRGTDYQETQYF
TRBJ2-7 | TRBV2 | NA | TRBD2 | TGTGCCAGCAGTGAAGTAGCGGGCGGCTACGAGCAGTACTTC | CASSEVAGGYEQYF
TRBJ2-5 | TRBV6-1 | NA | TRBD2 | TGTGCCAGCAGTGGGCTAGCGGAAGAGACCCAGTACTTC | CASSGLAEETQYF
TRBJ2-5 | TRBV7-2 | NA | NA | TGTGCCAGCAGCACAACGATGCAAGAGACCCAGTACTTC | CASSTTMQETQYF
TRBJ2-1 | TRBV7-2 | NA | NA | TGTGCCAGCAGCTTACGAGGGAGGCCGACGATTAGCTCCTACAATGAGCAGTTCTTC | CASSLRGRPTISSYNEQFF
TRBJ2-1 | TRBV18 | NA | NA | TGTGCCAGCTCACCACCTGATAACAGGTACAATGAGCAGTTCTTC | CASSPPDNRYNEQFF
TRBJ2-7 | TRBV5-6 | NA | TRBD1 | TGTGCCAGCAGCTTGATCCTCGGACAGGGAAGCTCCTACGAGCAGTACTTC | CASSLILGQGSSYEQYF
TRBJ2-7 | TRBV10-3 | few | NA | TGTGCCATCAGTGACCAGGGGAGGGTGTCCTACGAGCAGTACTTC | CAISDQGRVSYEQYF
TRBJ2-7 | TRBV6-5 | NA | NA | TGTGCCAGCAGTTACGGAGTCGAGAAATGGAGCTCCTACGAGCAGTACTTC | CASSYGVEKWSSYEQYF
TRBJ1-2 | TRBV5-5 | few | NA | TGTGCCAGCAGCTTGTGGGTTTTGGGGATTCATAACTATGGCTACACCTTC | CASSLWVLGIHNYGYTF
TRBJ2-1 | TRBV6-5 | few | NA | TGTGCCAGCAGTAGGACTGGGAAAGGCGAGCAGTTCTTC | CASSRTGKGEQFF
TRBJ1-4 | TRBV27 | once | NA | TGTGCCAGCAGTAGATTTGACAGGATTAACCACACTACCCTTGAAAAACTGTTTTTT | CASSRFDRINHTTLEKLFF
TRBJ2-7 | TRBV6-5 | NA | TRBD2 | TGTGCCAGCAGTGACTCCTGGGGGGGCGAGCAGTACTTC | CASSDSWGGEQYF
TRBJ2-1 | TRBV6-1 | few | NA | TGTGCCAGCAGTGGGTTTAGATCCCCCAGCGAGCAGTTCTTC | CASSGFRSPSEQFF
TRBJ2-7 | TRBV20-1 | once | TRBD2 | TGCAGTGCTAGATGGGGGAGGACTAGCGGGAGCACCTACGAGCAGTACTTC | CSARWGRTSGSTYEQYF
TRBJ1-1 | TRBV3-1 | NA | TRBD1 | TGTGCCAGCAGCCGCCCGACAGGGGTCGGCGGCACTGAAGCTTTCTTT | CASSRPTGVGGTEAFF
TRBJ1-1 | TRBV27 | NA | TRBD1 | TGTGCCAGCAGTTTAGCCAGACAGGGATGTGGGCCAAACACTGAAGCTTTCTTT | CASSLARQGCGPNTEAFF
TRBJ1-2 | TRBV10-3 | many | NA | TGTGCCATCAGTGAACATAGTCAGGTTAATGGCTACACCTTC | CAISEHSQVNGYTF
TRBJ2-6 | TRBV20-1 | few | TRBD1 | TGCAGTGCTAGCCCCGCGGGACAGGGTATGACTGGGGCCAACGTCCTGACTTTC | CSASPAGQGMTGANVLTF
TRBJ2-3 | TRBV4-2 | NA | TRBD2 | TGTGCCAGCAGCCAAGATAGAAAGTCGGGAGCGGGAGTGTATTTT | CASSQDRKSGAGVYF
TRBJ1-4 | TRBV5-4 | few | TRBD1 | TGTGCCAGCAAAAAGCAGGGGGAGACTAATGAAAAACTGTTTTTT | CASKKQGETNEKLFF
TRBJ2-1 | TRBV6-5 | NA | TRBD2 | TGTGCCAGCAGCGTCCCTAGCGGGAGCTTAAATGAGCAGTTCTTC | CASSVPSGSLNEQFF
TRBJ1-4 | TRBV6-4 | NA | TRBD1 | TGTGCCAGCAGTCAGGGGGCTGGTTCTAATGAAAAACTGTTTTTT | CASSQGAGSNEKLFF
TRBJ2-3 | TRBV5-1 | many | TRBD2 | TGCGCCAGCTCATCAAGGGCGGGAGAGGTAACAGATACGCAGTATTTT | CASSSRAGEVTDTQYF
TRBJ2-7 | TRBV5-5 | many | NA | TGTGCCAGCAGCCTCGGGACTGGGCAGTACTTC | CASSLGTGQYF
TRBJ2-5 | TRBV28 | NA | NA | TGTGCCAGCAGTTTATTCAGGGAGGACGAGACCCAGTACTTC | CASSLFREDETQYF
TRBJ2-4 | TRBV20-1 | once | TRBD1 | TGCAGTGCTAAGATTCCGGGACAGACAGCCAAAAACATTCAGTACTTC | CSAKIPGQTAKNIQYF
TRBJ2-1 | TRBV28 | NA | NA | TGTGCCAGCAGAAGGACGGGATATGAGCAGTTCTTC | CASRRTGYEQFF
TRBJ2-7 | TRBV7-2 | NA | NA | TGTGCCAGCAGCTATGTAGGGGCCTACGAGCAGTACTTC | CASSYVGAYEQYF
TRBJ2-3 | TRBV11-2 | NA | NA | TGTGCCAGCAGCTTTTCCCCCCGAGTTGGGCCCTGGGGGCAGTATTTT | CASSFSPRVGPWGQYF
TRBJ2-3 | TRBV7-9 | few | NA | TGTGCCAGCAGCTTAGCAGGCCGGCAGATCACAGATACGCAGTATTTT | CASSLAGRQITDTQYF
TRBJ2-3 | TRBV20-1 | NA | NA | TGCAGTGCTACCGGGACACCCTCCACAGATACGCAGTATTTT | CSATGTPSTDTQYF